A single sample gave rise to the 18 T cell receptor beta chains below, sequenced in a study of blood T cell repertoires in COVID-19. Profiling relied on immunoSEQ multiplex PCR, and the TCRdb table lists in-frame clones only, not all of them. The sample lists 35,000 to 40,000 clones; approximately 91% were seen once. The sample consisted of peripheral blood. These receptors all stem from a man between 70 and 80 years old with acute or convalescent COVID-19.

V gene TRBV25-1 combines with J gene TRBJ2-5; 9 nucleotides line up with TRBD1. V lost 7 bases, J lost 7 bases, and 7 bases stayed unmatched. Germline V gene sequence: CDR1 MGHDK, CDR2 SYGVNS. CDR3 length: 13 amino acids. CDR3 DNA sequence: TGTGCCAGCAATACAGGGGGCCAGGGGACCCAGTACTTC. This translates into CASNTGGQGTQYF.

The sample holds one count of this clone. The chain joins TRBV28 to TRBJ2-5; D call uncertain. V was trimmed by 1 base and J by 3 bases, leaving 3 bases between them. The germline V gene has CDR1 MDHEN and CDR2 SYDVKM. This CDR3 is built from 12 residues. The CDR3 here is CASSLLEETQYF. CDR3 nucleotides: TGTGCCAGCAGTTTATTAGAAGAGACCCAGTACTTC.

V gene TRBV5-1 combines with J gene TRBJ2-1, with 14 bases aligning to TRBD2. Per the germline V gene, CDR1 is SGHRS and CDR2 is YFSETQ. Trimming took 2 bases from V and 5 from J; bases not matched to a gene: 6. The CDR3 contains 17 residues. This CDR3 reads CASSFRLAGGSNNEQFF. The CDR3 coding sequence is TGCGCCAGCAGCTTCCGACTAGCGGGAGGGTCGAACAATGAGCAGTTCTTC.

J is TRBJ2-1 and V is TRBV6-1; perhaps TRBD2 as D (5 bases). V was cut by 2 bases and J by 3 bases, with 11 bases left in between. The CDR3 runs 15 residues. Germline V lookup: CDR1 MNHNS, CDR2 SASEGT. This CDR3 is CASSELGEFYNEQFF. CDR3 bases: TGTGCCAGCAGTGAACTCGGGGAATTCTACAATGAGCAGTTCTTC.

V is TRBV27 and J is TRBJ1-6, with D possibly being TRBD1 (6 bases). The V end lost 6 bases, the J end lost 4 bases, and 16 bases lay between the germline ends. CDR3 size: 16 residues. Germline V CDR1 and CDR2: MNHEY, SMNVEV (reference sequence). The CDR3 is CASSRTDQGYNSPLHF. In nucleotides, the CDR3 is TGTGCCAGCAGCCGGACAGATCAGGGTTATAATTCACCCCTCCACTTT.

V and J are TRBV6-1 and TRBJ1-5, with D hard to call. Germline V gene sequence: CDR1 MNHNS, CDR2 SASEGT. V was shortened by 3 bases and J by 5 bases, with 5 bases between the two germline ends. The CDR3 totals 12 residues. CDR3 residues: CASSDRDQPQHF. CDR3 DNA sequence: TGTGCCAGCAGTGACCGGGATCAGCCCCAGCATTTT.

The chain joins TRBV4-1 to TRBJ2-5; D is unclear. Per germline, CDR1 MGHRA and CDR2 YSYEKL. The CDR3 sequence is 15 residues long. The V and J ends lost 3 bases and 2 bases respectively, with 13 bases between them. In DNA form, the CDR3 reads TGCGCCAGCAGCCATCGCGTCGGAGCTCAAGAGACCCAGTACTTC. Protein sequence: CASSHRVGAQETQYF.

The gene calls are TRBV2 and TRBJ2-2; D is unclear. Deletions cut 6 bases from V and 4 bases from J, with 6 bases between. This CDR3 is 12 amino acids long. Germline V CDR1 and CDR2: SNHLY, FYNNEI. CDR3 amino acids: CASRALTGELFF. CDR3 nucleotides: TGTGCCAGCAGGGCCCTCACCGGGGAGCTGTTTTTT.

The chain links TRBV5-1 to TRBJ2-7, with 9 bases that match TRBD1. Germline V lookup: CDR1 SGHRS, CDR2 YFSETQ. The CDR3 is made up of 14 amino acids. V lost 3 bases, J lost 4 bases, and 5 bases stayed unmatched. For the CDR3, the DNA is TGCGCCAGCAGCTCTACAGGGGGCTCATACGAGCAGTACTTC. It is translated as CASSSTGGSYEQYF.

The chain carries TRBV5-4 and TRBJ1-1, with D possibly TRBD1 on 6 matching bases. Germline CDR1 and CDR2: SGHNT and YYREEE (reference sequence). Trimming took 5 bases from V and 3 from J, leaving 14 bases between them. The length of the CDR3 is 14 residues. This chain's CDR3 is CASSQGSVDTEAFF. CDR3 DNA: TGTGCCAGCAGTCAGGGGAGTGTAGACACTGAAGCTTTCTTT.

V usage is TRBV7-2 and J usage is TRBJ2-2, with 7 nucleotides matching TRBD2. Germline V gene data show CDR1 as SGHTA and CDR2 as FQGNSA. J lost 7 bases, V lost 3 bases, and 2 bases had no gene match. This CDR3 comprises 13 residues. This chain's CDR3 is CASSFGGYGELFF. DNA for the CDR3: TGTGCCAGCAGCTTCGGGGGGTACGGGGAGCTGTTTTTT.

This chain joins TRBV6-6 and TRBJ1-6; perhaps TRBD1 as D (5 bases). V was clipped by 7 bases and J by 9 bases, with 19 bases between them. The V gene's germline CDR1 is MNHNY and CDR2 SVGAGI (reference sequence). CDR3 length: 15 residues. CDR3 residues: CASTLRQGRGSPLHF. DNA of the CDR3: TGTGCCAGCACTTTGAGGCAGGGTAGGGGTTCACCCCTCCACTTT.

The rearrangement links TRBV29-1 to TRBJ2-7; TRBD1 might be the D (5 bases). CDR1 and CDR2 (germline): SQVTM, ANQGSEA. V was pared by 1 base and J by 4 bases, with 11 bases between. The CDR3 has 13 residues. DNA of the CDR3: TGCAGCGTTGAAGGGCAGGGAAGATACGAGCAGTACTTC. This codes for CSVEGQGRYEQYF.

The V and J genes are TRBV28 and TRBJ2-7; 7 bases map to TRBD1. V lost 5 bases, J lost 4 bases, and 5 bases stayed unmatched. Looked up from germline, CDR1 is MDHEN and CDR2 is SYDVKM. This CDR3 comprises 13 residues. The CDR3 nucleotides read TGTGCCAGCAGTCGAACAGGGGCTTACGAGCAGTACTTC. Translating gives CASSRTGAYEQYF.

Remarks on this clone: The sample holds other DNA sequences that translate to the same CDR3. The rearrangement links TRBV5-1 to TRBJ1-2; 11 bases line up with TRBD1. The CDR3 extends over 14 amino acids. Looked up from germline, CDR1 is SGHRS and CDR2 is YFSETQ. The V and J ends lost 2 bases and 4 bases, in that order; junction bases with no gene match: 1. The CDR3 protein is CASSLGTGGYGYTF. In DNA form, the CDR3 reads TGCGCCAGCAGCTTAGGGACAGGGGGCTATGGCTACACCTTC.

This chain links TRBV2 with TRBJ1-1; tentative D call: TRBD1 (5 bases). Germline assignment: CDR1 SNHLY and CDR2 FYNNEI. The CDR3 is made up of 13 amino acids. The V end was cut by 7 bases, the J end by 1 base, with 10 bases between. Here the CDR3 reads CASMEGRNTEAFF. CDR3 nucleotides: TGTGCCAGCATGGAGGGGAGGAACACTGAAGCTTTCTTT.

There are a few counts of this clone. The V gene is TRBV7-8, the J gene TRBJ1-1; 8 bases match TRBD1. This CDR3 has 13 residues. V was pared by 6 bases and J by 8 bases, with 8 bases of the junction left unmatched. Germline V gene data show CDR1 as SGHVS and CDR2 as FQNEAQ. The CDR3 loop reads CASSSGTGLEAFF. The CDR3 coding sequence is TGTGCCAGCAGTTCCGGGACAGGACTCGAAGCTTTCTTT.

The chain uses TRBV5-6 and TRBJ1-5; D perhaps matches TRBD1 (5 bases). The CDR3 length is 16 residues. Between the trimmed V and J ends, which lost 4 bases and 5 bases, there was a span of 19 bases. Germline V CDR1 and CDR2: SGHDT, YYEEEE. The CDR3 nucleotides are TGTGCCAGCAGCCCCAGTACCGGCGGGGGTCATCAGCCCCAGCATTTT. This codes for CASSPSTGGGHQPQHF.